This T cell receptor beta chain was found in a study of T cell responses to AZD1222 COVID-19 vaccine. Study information: Recipients boosted at about 4 weeks or about 12 weeks are pooled.

This clone has only one observation. CDR3 size: 12 residues. Trimming shortened V by 1 base and J by 10 bases, and 8 bases separated the two germline ends. The germline CDR1 and CDR2 sequences are SGHTA and FQGNSA. The table came from immunoSEQ multiplex PCR; TCRdb's copy has only in-frame clones and leaves some out. The table shows about 150,000 clones, with over 75% occurring only once. Sequenced material: peripheral blood, taken on day 0 of AZD1222 vaccination. This TCR was sampled from an adult in good health. The chain has TRBV7-2 and TRBJ2-1; no firm D call. CDR3: CASSLDRVEQFF. CDR3 in DNA: TGTGCCAGCAGCTTAGATCGGGTCGAGCAGTTCTTC.